This entry is about one TCR beta chain. What this receptor recognizes is not known. No much larger clone exists at a distance of one base, and base qualities are not known. The cohort comprised under 700 healthy bone marrow donors. At the time of sampling, all cohort members were nominally healthy, though unrecorded immune exposures were likely present. Of the approximately 700 cohort members, approximately 280 had positive CMV serostatus and around 350 had negative CMV serostatus, and CMV serostatus was not recorded for the donor. A peripheral blood sample was provided by each donor, and peripheral blood mononuclear cells were used for TCR beta sequencing. The Qiagen DNeasy Blood Extraction Kit was used to extract genomic DNA from the blood cell samples. Looking up the germline V gene (reference sequence) yields CDR1 SEHNR and CDR2 FQNEAQ. The cysteine opens and the phenylalanine closes a CDR3 of 14 amino acids. CDR3 DNA only is kept here, 42 bases in frame from base 1. Trimming leaves V shorter by 7 bases and J shorter by 6 bases, with the junction holding 6 bases beyond the gene matches.

The sample originates from a study of cytomegalovirus exposure and HLA in healthy donors (dated by TCRdb to the late 2010s). Concerning the study at large: According to an earlier analysis of 587 of the donors, roughly 180 million T cells yielded 117 million unique TCR beta sequences and roughly 280 Gb of sequence data. A later analysis re-analyzed previously published TCR beta repertoires from 550 to 700 donors and added high-resolution HLA genotyping to study TCR occurrence patterns. An earlier analysis of several hundred of the donors applied high-throughput TCR beta sequencing to assess whether each TCR beta V gene segment acted as functional or pseudogenic. Besides the first cohort of 666 subjects, a separate validation cohort made up of roughly 120 different subjects was used. The study combined high-throughput TCR immunosequencing, statistical association of individual TCRs with disease status, and machine learning to predict cytomegalovirus infection status. The study profiled the T cell repertoires of under 850 subjects by immunosequencing and related them to cytomegalovirus serostatus. About 5 DR-DQ haplotypes were handled as single units for association and clustering, since linkage in the cohort was strong. Among around 400 genotyped donors of the cohort, an average of about 240,000 unique TCR beta nucleotide sequences was sequenced per donor, of which roughly 18% were non-productive. The aim of the study was to test whether cataloging public T cell receptors could identify signatures of past pathogen exposure. All discovery cohort repertoires had been generated using a single sequencing platform. About 310 gigabases of sequencing data and approximately 85 million unique TCR sequences were included in an early release covering several hundred HLA-typed donors. Alongside the repertoire data, information on donor age, sex, ethnicity and CMV serostatus was compiled. Typing coverage differed by locus: A, B, C, DRB1 and DQB1 were typed in roughly 620-630 donors, DQA1 in about 550, DPA1 in around 580, and DPB1 in just under 490. Rather than drawing on any new phenotypic data, the later analysis identified candidate immune exposures from TCR beta sequences and the way those sequences occurred across donors. Of the roughly 400 genotyped donors, less than 90% were placed in the genetic ancestry cluster associated with self-reported Caucasian donors. In a later genetic analysis, genome-wide SNP genotypes for 398 of the 666 donors were used, and that subset was treated as a discovery cohort. HLA typing covered class I and class II loci at four-digit resolution.

Overall study results and their limits: Strong co-occurrence of HLA alleles, especially DR and DQ, made assigning TCR associations to individual alleles difficult. The study listed around 160 TCR beta chains as associated with cytomegalovirus. Correlated functional status among segregating V segments might be attributable to linkage disequilibrium, but an unknown experimental factor could not be ruled out. A later analysis found that TCR association rates varied across HLA loci, with DRB1 alleles showing the most associated TCRs and HLA-C alleles the fewest. Because HLA typing was unavailable for some donors at each locus, only the typed subset was used in association tests. In an earlier analysis of 500 to 650 of the donors, most TCR beta V segments appeared in productive rearrangements about 90% or about 30% of the time, broadly matching IMGT annotations. Immune exposure information for the cohort was limited to CMV serostatus. A few of the identified cytomegalovirus-associated TCR beta chains were confirmed in vitro to be specific for cytomegalovirus antigens. Compared with equally common non-associated chains, HLA-associated TCR beta chains in a later analysis were more clonally expanded and had lower generation probabilities. Because the 87-base-pair reads could not distinguish some IMGT-functional V segments, including TRBV6-2 and TRBV6-3, those segments were excluded. A cluster of highly shared sequence variants was judged likely to be a technical artifact of the sequencing pipeline. Specific HLA alleles were associated with over 15,000 TCR beta sequences at a false discovery rate of 0.05 in a later analysis. Cytomegalovirus status was reported to be diagnosed by the classifier with high specificity and sensitivity in both the original and validation cohorts. Presence/absence analyses assumed roughly uniform sequencing depth across donors, an assumption that may not hold. A further reported finding was that TCR beta sequences accurately predicted the HLA-A and HLA-B alleles for most subjects in the first cohort. A later analysis found that most CMV-associated TCR beta chains appeared HLA-restricted, with HLA associations seemingly driven largely by CMV exposure. In a later analysis, several top co-occurrence clusters were reported to appear linked to parvovirus B19, influenza, CMV and Epstein-Barr virus. Because counts were too low, roughly 16 rarely observed V segments, including chromosome 9 orphons, were excluded from the earlier analysis of 587 of the donors. It was suggested by the authors that the approach could potentially be generalized to other disease states and immunological phenotypes. In this cohort, only TCR beta chains were sequenced, and detectable features were limited by the absence of alpha or paired-chain data. In a later genetic analysis, a missense DCLRE1C variant was associated with V-gene and J-gene trimming of TCR beta chains, and the association was replicated in an independent cohort. In a later genetic analysis, fewer N-insertions in productive TCRs were reported among donors in an Asian-associated ancestry cluster than the 666-donor mean. Across donors, most TCR sequences were observed very rarely, whereas some public TCRs were present in many individuals.

Receptor amplification or capture employed the immunoSEQ multiplex PCR assay. A mixture of 60 forward primers for TCR Vbeta segments and 13 reverse primers for TCR Jbeta segments was used in the multiplex PCR. The CDR3 region of rearranged TCR beta genes was amplified from genomic DNA with a multiplex PCR assay. The amplified TCR beta libraries were sequenced on the Illumina HiSeq System as 87-base-pair reads. The study's own analysis went as follows. Across the roughly 670 repertoires, a later analysis counted around 80 million unique TCR beta chains, 9.5 million to 13 million of which were shared by at least two donors. Raw reads were error-corrected and collapsed into unique sequences with a nearest-neighbor algorithm that merged closely related sequences to remove PCR and sequencing errors. V, D and J gene segments were assigned by aligning CDR3 sequences to IMGT reference sequences. For a sequence to be retained, a match of at least six nucleotides was required to both a V gene segment and a J gene segment. A rearrangement was called productive if the CDR3 had no stop codons and remained in frame with V and J, and every other rearrangement was called non-productive. Following IMGT convention, CDR3 was defined as the stretch from the second conserved V-encoded cysteine to the conserved J-encoded phenylalanine. The earlier analysis of 500 to 750 of the donors excluded any sequence lacking an unambiguous match to a single V gene segment. An earlier analysis of fewer than 750 of the donors classified V segments as functional when productive rearrangements were above 56.7% and as segregating when the standard deviation between donors was above 5%. A statistical classification framework was built to diagnose cytomegalovirus status from the catalog of TCR beta chain sequences. In a later analysis, V and J genes were assigned by comparing TCR nucleotide sequences against IMGT/GENE-DB human TR gene sequences. A later analysis assigned CDR3 sequences and most-parsimonious VDJ recombination scenarios with the TCRdist pipeline. A later analysis defined each TCR beta chain by its CDR3 amino acid sequence plus V-gene family, and excluded reads lacking a unique V-gene family. As a way to deal with suspected cross-contamination and a sequencing artifact, a later analysis dropped roughly 620 nucleotide sequences that were highly shared and had low generation probability. For each public chain, a later analysis derived a clonal expansion index from normalized ranks of inferred template counts within each repertoire. A later analysis computed generation probabilities with a VDJ recombination model fitted to out-of-frame rearrangements, and checked the results against IGoR. In a later analysis, hypergeometric tests were used to score TCR-TCR, TCR-HLA and TCR-CMV co-occurrence, with a repertoire-size bias correction applied to TCR pairs. False discovery rates were estimated in a later analysis by permuting HLA or CMV assignments 20 times. In a later analysis, co-occurring TCRs were grouped using DBSCAN, with TCRdist sequence similarity added in when clustering inside HLA-allele-positive subsets. Repertoires with fewer than 30,000 or more than 120,000 public chains, plus five repertoires with anomalous nucleotide sharing, were excluded from co-occurrence clustering. Drawn from immuneACCESS, this table holds only the in-frame rearrangements with V and J called that TCRdb kept. Clones are partly lost; checked studies trace under half to an unresolved V gene and leave the rest unexplained. V, J and clone size reflect that table, while D and trimming were determined from the DNA. A total of some 140,000 clones appear in this sample, around 63% of them only once. Jointly, the top ten make up approximately 1.6% of the sample.

The chain is encoded by TRBV7-9 joined to TRBJ1-5; the junction holds 10 bases that match TRBD1. The sequence came from a human donor in good health. What was sequenced was PBMCs. The CDR3 region reads CASTTDRGLQPQHF. The DNA sequence follows: TGTGCCAGCACCACTGACAGGGGGCTTCAGCCCCAGCATTTT.